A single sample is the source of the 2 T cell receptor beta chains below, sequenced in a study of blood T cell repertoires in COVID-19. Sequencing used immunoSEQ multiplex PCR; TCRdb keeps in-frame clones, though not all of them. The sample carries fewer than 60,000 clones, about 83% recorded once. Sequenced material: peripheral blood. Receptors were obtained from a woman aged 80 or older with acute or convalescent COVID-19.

DNA for the CDR3: TGTGCCAGCAGCCCCGAGGGAACTTCCTACTCCTACGAGCAGTACTTC. Translating gives CASSPEGTSYSYEQYF. The gene calls are TRBV9 and TRBJ2-7; tentative D call: TRBD2 (5 bases). V lost 4 bases, J lost 0 bases, and 17 bases lay in between. The CDR3 length is 16 residues. The germline V gene has CDR1 SGDLS and CDR2 YYNGEE.

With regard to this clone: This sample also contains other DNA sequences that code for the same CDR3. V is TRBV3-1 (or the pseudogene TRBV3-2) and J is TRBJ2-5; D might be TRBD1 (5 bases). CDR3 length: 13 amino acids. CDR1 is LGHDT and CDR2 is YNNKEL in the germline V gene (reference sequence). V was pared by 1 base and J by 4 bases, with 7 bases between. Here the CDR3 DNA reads TGTGCCAGCAGCCAAGGTAGGGGAGAGACCCAGTACTTC. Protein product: CASSQGRGETQYF.